This record concerns one T cell receptor (beta chain) sequence. Its target is unknown. The data belong to a study of shared clonotypes between healthy human individuals. Study results and caveats: In contrast to clonotypes shared by all four donors, non-shared clonotypes had lower generation probabilities.

Nashville, Tennessee was home to all donors, who were Caucasian adults. The sorted-subset replicate PCRs were given around 0.2 ug DNA, which is approximately 30,000 T cell genomes. Authors' methods: In the immunoSEQ data, sequences were junction-only and lacked quality scores, so filtering differed. Method: immunoSEQ multiplex PCR; TCRdb's copy keeps in-frame clones and lacks some. The V and J calls and clone size are taken from that table; D and trimming were inferred from the DNA. This table holds a few million clones, more than 80% found once. CDR1 is SNHLY, CDR2 FYNNEI, per germline. The CDR3 totals 13 residues. V was trimmed by 7 bases and J by 11 bases, leaving 17 bases between them.

The genes are TRBV2 and TRBJ1-4; TRBD1 might be the D (5 bases). The receptor's source is a man aged 18 to 30 in good health. Some clones in this sample may be carry-over from other donors' samples. The material sequenced was naive CD4+ T cells from PBMCs. Subset given: CD45RA+ positively selected. The CDR3 region has the DNA TGTGCCAGCATGGGGGATTCTAAGACGAAACTGTTTTTT. It encodes CASMGDSKTKLFF.